Below, 32 T cell receptor beta chains from the same sample are listed, as sequenced in a study of blood T cell repertoires in COVID-19 (dated by TCRdb to the early 2020s). The library was built by means of the immunoSEQ multiplex PCR assay. The immuneACCESS repertoire file appears here via TCRdb, limited to in-frame rearrangements. These files lack a portion of the clones; in checked studies, under half of the deficit traces to unresolved V genes, and the cause of the others is not known. Present in this sample are about 350,000 clones, 87% of which were seen just once. Around 6% of the sample goes to the ten largest clones. The source material was peripheral blood. These receptors all come from a woman aged 50 to 65 with COVID-19, enrolled during active disease.

V is TRBV14 and J is TRBJ2-1; a weak D match, TRBD2 (6 bases). Germline V gene sequence: CDR1 SGHDN, CDR2 FVKESK. The CDR3 length is 20 residues. Trimming stripped 2 bases from V and 5 bases from J, with 28 bases between. CDR3 DNA sequence: TGTGCCAGCAGCCAAAGGACTCCGGCGGTCTTCACCCGGGGGAACAATGAGCAGTTCTTC. This gives the protein CASSQRTPAVFTRGNNEQFF.

This clone appeared once. This sequence joins TRBV30 and TRBJ2-7; D is possibly TRBD2 (6 bases). The germline V and J ends were trimmed by 4 bases and 6 bases, with 13 bases remaining between them. The CDR3 contains 12 residues. Germline V gene sequence: CDR1 GTSNPN, CDR2 SVGIG (reference sequence). CDR3 DNA: TGTGCCTGGAACACTCGGAGGGGCGAGCAGTACTTC. Translation gives CAWNTRRGEQYF.

This chain connects TRBV19 to TRBJ2-2, with D tentatively TRBD1 (5 bases). Germline lookup yields CDR1 LNHDA and CDR2 SQIVND (reference sequence). Trimming removed 4 bases from V and 1 base from J, with 7 bases in between. The CDR3 spans 14 residues. The CDR3 DNA follows: TGTGCCAGTAGTACTACAGGGAACACCGGGGAGCTGTTTTTT. Translation gives CASSTTGNTGELFF. The whole variable domain, remainder taken from reference TRBV19 and TRBJ2-2, is DGGITQSPKYLFRKEGQNVTLSCEQNLNHDAMYWYRQDPGQGLRLIYYSQIVNDFQKGDIAEGYSVSREKKESFPLTVTSAQKNPTAFYLCASSTTGNTGELFFGEGSRLTVL.

The chain recombines TRBV18 with TRBJ2-5; maybe TRBD2 (6 bases). Germline loops: CDR1 KGHSH, CDR2 LQKENI. The CDR3 has 14 amino acids. V dropped 4 bases and J dropped 5 bases, with 14 bases sitting between them. CDR3 DNA sequence: TGTGCCAGCTCACGCGGGACTGGCGGGGAGACCCAGTACTTC. Amino acids: CASSRGTGGETQYF.

This chain joins TRBV7-2 and TRBJ2-7; 10 positions match TRBD2. This CDR3 is built from 14 residues. Looked up from germline, CDR1 is SGHTA and CDR2 is FQGNSA. Trimming removed 5 bases from V and 2 bases from J; junction bases left unmatched: 3. The CDR3, as DNA: TGTGCCAGCAGCCCTCTAGCGGGAGCCTACGAGCAGTACTTC. It is translated as CASSPLAGAYEQYF.

This rearrangement joins TRBV9 to TRBJ2-1, with a possible D match to TRBD1 (7 bases). The V and J ends lost 3 bases and 7 bases respectively, with 11 bases between them. CDR3 length equals 13 residues. Germline V gene sequence: CDR1 SGDLS, CDR2 YYNGEE. CDR3 residues: CASSAGGTNEQFF. DNA for the CDR3: TGTGCCAGCAGCGCAGGGGGGACAAATGAGCAGTTCTTC.

The rearrangement joins TRBV7-2 to TRBJ1-2; 9 bases fit TRBD1. Germline values: CDR1 SGHTA, CDR2 FQGNSA. V was clipped by 5 bases and J by 7 bases; unmatched bases: 11. This CDR3 is 15 amino acids long. This CDR3 reads CASSKDRDRASGYTF. CDR3 DNA: TGTGCCAGCAGCAAGGACCGGGACAGGGCGTCTGGCTACACCTTC.

This chain uses TRBV9 with TRBJ1-4; D remains ambiguous. The CDR3 covers 14 residues. Germline CDR1 and CDR2: SGDLS and YYNGEE. Trimming cost V 5 bases and J 0 bases, with 8 bases left between them. This CDR3 is CASRTTTTNEKLFF. DNA for the CDR3: TGTGCCAGCAGGACAACGACAACTAATGAAAAACTGTTTTTT.

V is TRBV10-3 and J is TRBJ2-7, with D hard to call. This CDR3 is 16 amino acids long. Germline CDR1 and CDR2: ENHRY and SYGVKD. V dropped 6 bases and J dropped 0 bases, with 18 bases sitting between them. The CDR3 protein is CAISLPPSGLSYEQYF. The CDR3 DNA follows: TGTGCCATCAGCTTGCCACCGAGTGGGCTCTCCTACGAGCAGTACTTC.

J is TRBJ2-5 and V is TRBV5-4; 9 bases are a match to TRBD1. V lost 4 bases, J lost 5 bases, and 12 bases stayed unmatched. The CDR3 is 16 residues long. Per germline, CDR1 SGHNT and CDR2 YYREEE (reference sequence). The CDR3 region is CASSGIGQGREETQYF. For the CDR3, the DNA is TGTGCCAGCAGCGGAATAGGACAGGGGAGGGAGGAGACCCAGTACTTC.

The chain recombines TRBV30 with TRBJ2-1, with 12 bases identical to TRBD2. Germline V gene lookup returns CDR1 GTSNPN and CDR2 SVGIG (reference sequence). The CDR3 has 15 residues. With V trimmed by 0 bases and J by 4 bases, 1 base remained unmatched. CDR3 loop: CAWSVLAGGYNEQFF. DNA for the CDR3: TGTGCCTGGAGTGTACTAGCGGGAGGTTACAATGAGCAGTTCTTC.

This chain uses TRBV7-9 with TRBJ1-1; 7 nucleotides line up with TRBD1. The length of the CDR3 is 17 residues. Germline-derived CDR1 and CDR2 are SEHNR and FQNEAQ (reference sequence). After removal of 5 bases from V and 2 bases from J, the junction contained 14 bases not matched to a gene. The CDR3 is CASSGQKRDSFNTEAFF. The CDR3, as DNA: TGTGCCAGCAGCGGACAAAAGAGGGACAGTTTCAACACTGAAGCTTTCTTT.

As to this clone: This CDR3 is also generated by other DNA sequences in the sample. The rearrangement joins TRBV7-9 to TRBJ1-5; 7 nucleotides align to TRBD1. The CDR3 is made up of 14 amino acids. The V gene's germline CDR1 is SEHNR and CDR2 FQNEAQ (reference sequence). V dropped 5 bases and J dropped 2; count of bases not matched to a gene: 3. The CDR3 sequence: CASSLDRGNQPQHF. CDR3 coding DNA: TGTGCCAGCAGCCTCGACAGGGGCAATCAGCCCCAGCATTTT. Full variable domain (rest looked up from reference TRBV7-9 and TRBJ1-5): DTGVSQNPRHKITKRGQNVTFRCDPISEHNRLYWYRQTLGQGPEFLTYFQNEAQLEKSRLLSDRFSAERPKGSFSTLEIQRTEQGDSAMYLCASSLDRGNQPQHFGDGTRLSIL.

The V gene is TRBV18, the J gene TRBJ2-7; 12 bases fit TRBD2. This CDR3 contains 16 residues. V trimming: 3 bases; J trimming: 7 bases; junction bases outside the gene matches: 10. Germline CDR1 reads KGHSH; CDR2 reads LQKENI. The CDR3 loop reads CASSPSTSGSSGEQYF. CDR3 DNA sequence: TGTGCCAGCTCACCGTCGACTAGCGGGAGTTCGGGTGAGCAGTACTTC. The variable domain in full, completed from reference TRBV18 and TRBJ2-7, reads NAGVMQNPRHLVRRRGQEARLRCSPMKGHSHVYWYRQLPEEGLKFMVYLQKENIIDESGMPKERFSAEFPKEGPSILRIQQVVRGDSAAYFCASSPSTSGSSGEQYFGPGTRLTVT.

The chain employs TRBV10-3 and TRBJ2-2; 8 nucleotides align to TRBD1. Trimming at V came to 3 bases and at J to 7 bases, leaving 4 bases not matched to a gene. Germline V gene sequence: CDR1 ENHRY, CDR2 SYGVKD. The CDR3 has 14 residues. The CDR3 nucleotides read TGTGCCATCAGTGACCAGGGGGCCATCGGGGAGCTGTTTTTT. The encoded protein is CAISDQGAIGELFF.

V and J are TRBV5-1 and TRBJ2-7; D might be TRBD1 (6 bases). Between the trimmed V and J ends, which lost 5 bases and 0 bases, there was a span of 18 bases. Germline V gives CDR1 SGHRS, CDR2 YFSETQ. The CDR3 covers 16 residues. The CDR3 reads CASRITAGTPSYEQYF. The CDR3 DNA is TGCGCCAGCAGGATTACAGCCGGGACACCCTCCTACGAGCAGTACTTC.

The chain uses TRBV18 and TRBJ2-7, with a weak D call TRBD1 (6 bases). Trimming took off 6 bases at V and 3 bases at J, with 18 bases between the two ends. This CDR3 is built from 15 residues. Germline-derived CDR1 and CDR2 are KGHSH and LQKENI. CDR3 sequence reads: CASSTSYTGNYEQYF. DNA for the CDR3: TGTGCCAGCTCCACATCTTATACAGGGAACTACGAGCAGTACTTC.

The chain carries TRBV6-2 or TRBV6-3 and TRBJ1-1; 8 nucleotides line up with TRBD1. The germline CDR1 and CDR2 sequences are MNHEY and SVGEGT. With 6 bases clipped from V and 0 bases from J, the junction kept 3 bases outside the gene matches. This CDR3 is built from 14 residues. The DNA of the CDR3 is TGTGCCAGCAGCGTGACAGGGGTGAACACTGAAGCTTTCTTT. Amino acids: CASSVTGVNTEAFF.

The CDR3 region is CASSPQEANTEAFF. The CDR3 DNA is TGTGCCAGCTCACCACAGGAGGCGAACACTGAAGCTTTCTTT. V usage is TRBV18 and J usage is TRBJ1-1; D remains ambiguous. CDR3 length equals 14 residues. V was pared by 1 base and J by 1 base, with 7 bases between. The germline V gene encodes CDR1 KGHSH and CDR2 LQKENI.

This clone appeared a single time. This rearrangement joins TRBV5-1 to TRBJ2-1; 10 bases agree with TRBD2. The CDR3 consists of 18 residues. The J segment lost 5 bases and the V segment lost 0 bases, leaving 11 bases of the junction unmatched. Germline values: CDR1 SGHRS, CDR2 YFSETQ. The CDR3 here is CASSLAPGLAFGDNEQFF. The CDR3 DNA is TGCGCCAGCAGCTTGGCCCCGGGACTAGCGTTCGGAGACAATGAGCAGTTCTTC.

V and J are TRBV20-1 and TRBJ2-3; a possible D gene is TRBD2 (5 bases). Trimming stripped 3 bases from V and 3 bases from J, with 10 bases between. Germline V gives CDR1 DFQATT, CDR2 SNEGSKA (reference sequence). This CDR3 is 13 amino acids long. CDR3 protein: CSASTGTTDTQYF. CDR3 nucleotides: TGCAGTGCTAGTACGGGAACGACAGATACGCAGTATTTT.

The chain employs TRBV5-4 and TRBJ1-5; D is perhaps TRBD1 (5 bases). Germline CDR1 reads SGHNT; CDR2 reads YYREEE (reference sequence). Trimming stripped 0 bases from V and 5 bases from J, with 12 bases between. The CDR3 is 15 amino acids. The CDR3, as DNA: TGTGCCAGCAGCTTGGGATGGCAGGGTGATCAGCCCCAGCATTTT. Translated, it gives CASSLGWQGDQPQHF.

As for this clone: Other nucleotide sequences from this sample produce the same CDR3. The V and J genes are TRBV19 and TRBJ1-2; 7 bases line up with TRBD1. The germline gives CDR1 LNHDA, CDR2 SQIVND (reference sequence). The CDR3 extends over 14 amino acids. Germline trimming cut 4 bases from V and 2 bases from J; bases unmatched to any gene: 4. CDR3 sequence: CASSTGDSNYGYTF. CDR3 in DNA: TGTGCCAGTAGTACCGGGGACAGCAACTATGGCTACACCTTC.

As regards this clone: Different DNA sequences within this sample yield the same CDR3. The V gene is TRBV6-5, the J gene TRBJ2-1; 14 bases are a match to TRBD2. V was pared by 3 bases and J by 6 bases, with 4 bases of the junction left unmatched. The CDR3 sequence is 16 residues long. Germline assignment: CDR1 MNHEY and CDR2 SVGAGI. CDR3 residues: CASSYPGTSGSNEQFF. CDR3 nucleotide sequence: TGTGCCAGCAGTTATCCCGGGACTAGCGGGAGCAATGAGCAGTTCTTC.

This chain uses TRBV19 with TRBJ2-7; 8 bases line up with TRBD2. The ends lost 5 bases at V and 2 bases at J; junction bases unmatched: 5. CDR1 is LNHDA and CDR2 is SQIVND in the germline V gene (reference sequence). The CDR3 sequence is 14 residues long. The CDR3 loop reads CASSFTAGAYEQYF. CDR3 DNA: TGTGCCAGTAGTTTTACAGCGGGAGCCTACGAGCAGTACTTC.

The chain is built from TRBV5-1 and TRBJ1-2; 8 nucleotides align to TRBD1. The CDR3 is made up of 14 amino acids. Germline V gene sequence: CDR1 SGHRS, CDR2 YFSETQ. The J segment lost 8 bases and the V segment lost 4 bases, leaving 10 bases of the junction unmatched. The CDR3 spells CASSPRQGFDGYTF. CDR3 nucleotide sequence: TGCGCCAGCAGCCCACGACAGGGGTTCGACGGCTACACCTTC.

This rearrangement joins TRBV12-3 or TRBV12-4 to TRBJ1-1; the D is unclear. The CDR3 totals 13 residues. V lost 6 bases, J lost 5 bases, and 13 bases lay in between. CDR3 DNA sequence: TGTGCCAGCAGCCGCCCGTCCGGGACTGAAGCTTTCTTT. Translating gives CASSRPSGTEAFF.

The chain couples TRBV28 to TRBJ2-3; D is ambiguous. In germline, CDR1 is MDHEN, CDR2 SYDVKM. V gave up 5 bases and J gave up 7 bases, with 13 bases separating them. This CDR3 has 13 amino acids. The CDR3: CASSEKSRYTQYF. DNA of the CDR3: TGTGCCAGCAGTGAAAAATCTAGGTATACGCAGTATTTT.

J is TRBJ1-3 and V is TRBV11-3; 7 bases agree with TRBD1. The germline CDR1 and CDR2 sequences are SGHNT and YENEEA. The length of the CDR3 is 15 residues. V shed 2 bases and J 2 bases; nucleotides not matched to a gene: 3. CDR3 DNA: TGTGCCAGCAGCTTACGGCAGGGGGCTGGAAACACCATATATTTT. It specifies CASSLRQGAGNTIYF.

The chain has TRBV5-4 and TRBJ2-1; 11 nucleotides match TRBD2. J lost 8 bases, V lost 10 bases, and 20 bases had no gene match. The CDR3 runs to 17 residues. The germline gives CDR1 SGHNT, CDR2 YYREEE (reference sequence). In DNA form, the CDR3 reads TGTGCCTGCTATTATCCCGGGACTAGCGGTCTTTGCGATGAGCAGTTCTTC. Translated, it gives CACYYPGTSGLCDEQFF.

This chain joins TRBV7-7 and TRBJ1-4; D ambiguous. V was clipped by 3 bases and J by 6 bases, with 8 bases between them. This CDR3 comprises 13 residues. Germline assignment: CDR1 SSHAT and CDR2 FNYEAQ (reference sequence). CDR3 DNA: TGTGCCAGCAGCTTCGGGATGGATGAAAAACTGTTTTTT. Its protein is CASSFGMDEKLFF. The full variable domain, rest sourced from reference TRBV7-7 and TRBJ1-4, is GAGVSQSPRYKVTKRGQDVTLRCDPISSHATLYWYQQALGQGPEFLTYFNYEAQPDKSGLPSDRFSAERPEGSISTLTIQRTEQRDSAMYRCASSFGMDEKLFFGSGTQLSVL.

The chain carries TRBV6-1 and TRBJ2-3; tentatively, D is TRBD2 (6 bases). The CDR3 has 18 amino acids. Germline lookup yields CDR1 MNHNS and CDR2 SASEGT. Deletions cut 2 bases from V and 3 bases from J, with 21 bases between. In nucleotides, the CDR3 is TGTGCCAGCAGTGAACCTTTAAGATGGCGGGAAATTACAGATACGCAGTATTTT. It is translated as CASSEPLRWREITDTQYF.